This entry lists 20 T cell receptor beta chains sequenced from one sample in a study of identical twins. TCRdb passed the 5' RACE reads through MiXCR, listing each CDR3 protein once. This table holds more than 400,000 distinct CDR3 sequences, approximately 14% found once. The sample also formed part of further work on yellow fever vaccine responses in identical twins.

The source material was CD4+ T cells sorted from blood. The receptors originated from a woman between 18 and 29 years old in good health.

This clonotype was seen ten or more times. Here the CDR3 DNA reads TGCGCCAGCAGCTGGGCCGGGACTAAGAGCGCAGATACGCAGTATTTT. It encodes CASSWAGTKSADTQYF. The genes are TRBV5-1 and TRBJ2-3; TRBD2 agrees at 7 bases. Germline-derived CDR1 and CDR2 are SGHRS and YFSETQ. With V trimmed by 3 bases and J by 4 bases, 11 bases remained unmatched. The CDR3 runs to 16 residues.

The chain combines TRBV7-9 with TRBJ1-1; D gene unclear. CDR3 length: 15 amino acids. The V end was cut by 0 bases, the J end by 2 bases, with 10 bases between. Germline V gene data show CDR1 as SEHNR and CDR2 as FQNEAQ (reference sequence). CDR3 protein: CASSLAHAINTEAFF. The CDR3 region has the DNA TGTGCCAGCAGCTTAGCACATGCGATAAACACTGAAGCTTTCTTT.

This chain joins TRBV2 and TRBJ2-2, with no clear D. Looked up from germline, CDR1 is SNHLY and CDR2 is FYNNEI. The CDR3 is 14 residues long. The V end was cut by 3 bases, the J end by 0 bases, with 5 bases between. CDR3 DNA: TGTGCCAGCAGTGAGCAGACGAACACCGGGGAGCTGTTTTTT. It yields the protein CASSEQTNTGELFF.

This clonotype was detected a few times. This chain connects TRBV28 to TRBJ2-6; maybe TRBD1 (6 bases). The V and J ends lost 6 bases and 3 bases respectively, with 15 bases between them. Germline values: CDR1 MDHEN, CDR2 SYDVKM. This CDR3 is built from 16 residues. CDR3 region: CASSYSGGGGANVLTF. For the CDR3, the DNA is TGTGCCAGCAGCTATAGTGGGGGCGGTGGGGCCAACGTCCTGACTTTC.

This clonotype has more than one count but fewer than ten. V and J are TRBV15 and TRBJ2-1; 8 positions agree with TRBD1. Germline CDR1 LNHNV, CDR2 YYDKDF (reference sequence). The CDR3 is 15 amino acids. The trim removed 0 bases at V and 7 bases at J, leaving 5 bases unmatched. CDR3 bases: TGTGCCACCAGCAGAGACAGGGGGCCATGGAATGAGCAGTTCTTC. Translating gives CATSRDRGPWNEQFF.

The V call is TRBV5-1, the J call TRBJ2-1, with 9 bases identical to TRBD2. This CDR3 contains 15 residues. With V trimmed by 2 bases and J by 5 bases, 5 bases remained unmatched. Germline V gives CDR1 SGHRS, CDR2 YFSETQ. CDR3 DNA sequence: TGCGCCAGCAGCTTCCTAGCGGGGAGTAACAATGAGCAGTTCTTC. It encodes CASSFLAGSNNEQFF.

This chain uses TRBV10-3 with TRBJ2-3; D is ambiguous. Germline CDR1 is ENHRY and CDR2 is SYGVKD. The CDR3 extends over 12 amino acids. The V end lost 8 bases, the J end lost 6 bases, and 12 bases lay between the germline ends. The CDR3 region is CAIGQDRDTQYF. The CDR3 bases are TGTGCCATCGGCCAGGACCGGGATACGCAGTATTTT.

The chain couples TRBV14 to TRBJ2-1, with 12 bases fitting TRBD2. V lost 2 bases, J lost 1 base, and 6 bases stayed unmatched. CDR1 is SGHDN and CDR2 is FVKESK in the germline V gene. This CDR3 spans 18 amino acids. Here the CDR3 reads CASSQPGLAGGSYNEQFF. The CDR3 nucleotides read TGTGCCAGCAGCCAACCGGGACTAGCGGGCGGATCCTACAATGAGCAGTTCTTC.

V gene TRBV7-2 combines with J gene TRBJ2-3; TRBD2 matches at 7 bases. J gave up 3 bases and V 4 bases, and 4 bases lay outside the gene matches. Germline lookup yields CDR1 SGHTA and CDR2 FQGNSA. The CDR3 is made up of 14 amino acids. CDR3 sequence (DNA): TGTGCCAGCAGCTACGGACTAGGAACAGATACGCAGTATTTT. It is translated as CASSYGLGTDTQYF.

About this clonotype itself: The junction shows a germline mismatch at one end, possibly a read error. The chain links TRBV13 to TRBJ2-5; maybe TRBD2 (6 bases). The CDR3 contains 18 residues. Germline V gives CDR1 PRHDT, CDR2 FYEKMQ (reference sequence). CDR3 residues: CASSPAGLTTRRVETQHF. The CDR3 region has the DNA TGTGCCAGCAGCCCTGCGGGGCTAACGACCAGGAGGGTGGAGACCCAGCACTTC.

The chain links TRBV3-1 to TRBJ2-1, with 11 nucleotides matching TRBD2. The CDR3 covers 13 residues. Germline lookup yields CDR1 LGHDT and CDR2 YNNKEL (reference sequence). Germline trimming cut 2 bases from V and 12 bases from J; bases unmatched to any gene: 3. CDR3 sequence: CASSQRLAGRQFF. The CDR3 bases are TGTGCCAGCAGCCAACGACTAGCGGGGAGGCAGTTCTTC.

The V and J genes are TRBV12-3 or TRBV12-4 and TRBJ2-2, with D possibly being TRBD2 (7 bases). The germline V and J ends were trimmed by 0 bases and 5 bases, with 10 bases remaining between them. The CDR3 totals 15 residues. The CDR3 reads CASSLAGGQTGELFF. For the CDR3, the DNA is TGTGCCAGCAGTTTAGCGGGGGGGCAGACCGGGGAGCTGTTTTTT.

In this sample, this clonotype turned up a few times. The chain uses TRBV7-9 and TRBJ2-4; D remains ambiguous. Germline CDR1 is SEHNR and CDR2 is FQNEAQ (reference sequence). Trimming shortened V by 3 bases and J by 0 bases, and 12 bases separated the two germline ends. This CDR3 has 16 amino acids. Here the CDR3 reads CASSFILKLAKNIQYF. DNA for the CDR3: TGTGCCAGCAGCTTTATTCTGAAGCTAGCCAAAAACATTCAGTACTTC.

This chain links TRBV21-1 with TRBJ2-7; TRBD1, as called in the table, went unchecked against the DNA. TRBV21-1 is listed as a pseudogene. This CDR3 comprises 12 residues. The DNA for the CDR3 is TGTGCCAGCCGGGATCAGCGCTACGAGCAGTACTTC. Translated, it gives CASRDQRYEQYF.

This clonotype has at least ten counts. The rearrangement links TRBV12-3 or TRBV12-4 to TRBJ2-4, with TRBD2 matching 9 bases. The CDR3 length is 16 residues. With 2 bases clipped from V and 7 bases from J, the junction kept 9 bases outside the gene matches. The CDR3 DNA is TGTGCCAGCAGTTTACTGGGCGGGGGGGCCCAGAACATTCAGTACTTC. Amino acids: CASSLLGGGAQNIQYF.

The chain joins TRBV10-3 to TRBJ1-5; D is possibly TRBD1 (6 bases). The CDR3 has 13 amino acids. Trimming took off 6 bases at V and 4 bases at J, with 10 bases between the two ends. Per germline, CDR1 ENHRY and CDR2 SYGVKD. CDR3 protein: CAISPQGNQPQHF. The CDR3 nucleotides are TGTGCCATCAGCCCGCAGGGGAATCAGCCCCAGCATTTT.

This clonotype was counted a few times. Written as DNA, the CDR3 is TGTGCCAGCAGTGTCATCCAGGGTGCTGAAGCTTTCTTT. This gives the protein CASSVIQGAEAFF. The chain has TRBV6-1 and TRBJ1-1; D might be TRBD1 (5 bases). V was clipped by 4 bases and J by 6 bases, with 12 bases between them. CDR1 and CDR2 from the germline V gene are MNHNS and SASEGT. The length of the CDR3 is 13 residues.

This clonotype was counted a few times. The chain employs TRBV10-3 and TRBJ2-7, with D unresolved. Trimming shortened V by 3 bases and J by 2 bases, and 11 bases separated the two germline ends. Germline lookup yields CDR1 ENHRY and CDR2 SYGVKD. This CDR3 comprises 14 residues. In DNA form, the CDR3 reads TGTGCCATCAGTGACGCCAAACGAGCCTACGAGCAGTACTTC. The encoded protein is CAISDAKRAYEQYF.

This clonotype was counted once. The J gene is TRBJ2-7, the V gene TRBV5-6; a weak D match, TRBD1 (7 bases). The CDR3 contains 17 residues. The germline V gene has CDR1 SGHDT and CDR2 YYEEEE. Deletions cut 4 bases from V and 2 bases from J, with 22 bases between. CDR3 DNA sequence: TGTGCCAGCAGCCTTAGGACAGGTGAGTGGACTACCTACGAGCAGTACGTC. This encodes CASSLRTGEWTTYEQYV.

The V gene is TRBV20-1, the J gene TRBJ2-5, with 9 bases fitting TRBD2. CDR1 is DFQATT and CDR2 is SNEGSKA in the germline V gene (reference sequence). Trimming removed 0 bases from V and 0 bases from J; junction bases left unmatched: 8. There are 17 residues in the CDR3. This CDR3 reads CSARDYGLARYQETQYF. The CDR3 DNA reads TGCAGTGCTAGAGACTATGGACTAGCGAGGTACCAAGAGACCCAGTACTTC.